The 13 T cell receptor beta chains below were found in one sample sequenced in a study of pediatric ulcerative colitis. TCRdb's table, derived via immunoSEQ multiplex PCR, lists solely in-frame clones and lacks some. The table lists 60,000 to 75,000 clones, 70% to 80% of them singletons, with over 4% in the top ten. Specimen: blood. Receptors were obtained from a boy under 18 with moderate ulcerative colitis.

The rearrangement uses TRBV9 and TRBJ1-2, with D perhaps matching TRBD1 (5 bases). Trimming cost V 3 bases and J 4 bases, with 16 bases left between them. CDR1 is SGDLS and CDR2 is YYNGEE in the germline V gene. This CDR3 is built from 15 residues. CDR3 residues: CASSASTGTPYGYTF. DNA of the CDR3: TGTGCCAGCAGCGCCAGCACCGGGACGCCCTATGGCTACACCTTC. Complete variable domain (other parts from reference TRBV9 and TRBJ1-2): DSGVTQTPKHLITATGQRVTLRCSPRSGDLSVYWYQQSLDQGLQFLIQYYNGEERAKGNILERFSAQQFPDLHSELNLSSLELGDSALYFCASSASTGTPYGYTFGSGTRLTVV.

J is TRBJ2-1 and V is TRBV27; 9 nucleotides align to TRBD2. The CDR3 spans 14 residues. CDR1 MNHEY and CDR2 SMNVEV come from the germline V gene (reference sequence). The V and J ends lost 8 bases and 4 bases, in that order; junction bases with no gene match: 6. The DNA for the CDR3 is TGTGCCAGCTGTACTAGCGGGTGGTACAATGAGCAGTTCTTC. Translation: CASCTSGWYNEQFF.

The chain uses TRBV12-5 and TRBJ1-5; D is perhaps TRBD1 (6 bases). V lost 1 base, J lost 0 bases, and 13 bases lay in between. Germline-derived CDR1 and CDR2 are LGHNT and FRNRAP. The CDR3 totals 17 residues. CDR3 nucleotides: TGTGCTAGTGGTTTGGAAGCCGGGACAAGTAGCAATCAGCCCCAGCATTTT. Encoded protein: CASGLEAGTSSNQPQHF.

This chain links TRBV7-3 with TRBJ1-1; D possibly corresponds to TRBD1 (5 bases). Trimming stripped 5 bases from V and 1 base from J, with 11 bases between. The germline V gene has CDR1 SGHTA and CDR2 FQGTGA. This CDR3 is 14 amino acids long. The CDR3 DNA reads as TGTGCCAGCAGCCCCAGCACAGGGAACACTGAAGCTTTCTTT. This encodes CASSPSTGNTEAFF.

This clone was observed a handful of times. The CDR3 DNA reads TGTGCCAGCAGCCCTAGCCCCTCTGGAAACACCATATATTTT. Translated: CASSPSPSGNTIYF. The J gene is TRBJ1-3, the V gene TRBV7-7; D unclear. This CDR3 has 14 residues. Per the germline V gene, CDR1 is SSHAT and CDR2 is FNYEAQ (reference sequence). Trimming left V 5 bases short and J 0 bases short, with 8 bases between.

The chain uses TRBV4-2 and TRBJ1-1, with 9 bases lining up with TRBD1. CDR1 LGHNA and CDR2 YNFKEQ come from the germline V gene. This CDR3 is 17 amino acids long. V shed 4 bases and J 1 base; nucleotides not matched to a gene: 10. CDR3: CASSPILTGGENTEAFF. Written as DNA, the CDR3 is TGTGCCAGCAGCCCAATCCTGACAGGGGGTGAGAACACTGAAGCTTTCTTT.

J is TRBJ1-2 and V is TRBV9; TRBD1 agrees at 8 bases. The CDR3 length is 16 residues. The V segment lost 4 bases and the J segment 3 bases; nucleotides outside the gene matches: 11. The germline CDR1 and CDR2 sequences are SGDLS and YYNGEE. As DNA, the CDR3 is TGTGCCAGCAGCCCAAGAGGGGCAGGGGGCCACTATGGCTACACCTTC. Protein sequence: CASSPRGAGGHYGYTF.

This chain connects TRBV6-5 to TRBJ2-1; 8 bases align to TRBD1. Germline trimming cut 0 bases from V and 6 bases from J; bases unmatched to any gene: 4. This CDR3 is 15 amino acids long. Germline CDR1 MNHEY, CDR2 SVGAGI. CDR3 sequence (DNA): TGTGCCAGCAGTTACTCCGGGACAGGCTTCAATGAGCAGTTCTTC. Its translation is CASSYSGTGFNEQFF.

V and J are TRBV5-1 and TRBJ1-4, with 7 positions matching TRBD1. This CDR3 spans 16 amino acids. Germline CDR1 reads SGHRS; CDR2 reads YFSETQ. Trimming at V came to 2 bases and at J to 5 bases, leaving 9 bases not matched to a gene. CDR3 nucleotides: TGCGCCAGCAGCTTAACCCGGGACAGTCCAAATGAAAAACTGTTTTTT. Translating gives CASSLTRDSPNEKLFF.

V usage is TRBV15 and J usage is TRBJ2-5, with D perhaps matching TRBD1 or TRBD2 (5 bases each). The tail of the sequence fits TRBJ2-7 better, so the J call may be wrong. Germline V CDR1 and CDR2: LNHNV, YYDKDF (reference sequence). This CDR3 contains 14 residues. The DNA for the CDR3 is TGTGCCACCAGCAGGGGACCCAGCTCCTACGAGCAGTACTTC. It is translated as CATSRGPSSYEQYF.

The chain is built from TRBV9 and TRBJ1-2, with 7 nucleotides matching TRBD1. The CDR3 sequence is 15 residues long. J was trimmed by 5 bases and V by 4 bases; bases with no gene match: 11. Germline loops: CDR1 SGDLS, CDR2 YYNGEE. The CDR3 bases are TGTGCCAGCAGCTACCGATGGACAGGAGTATATGGCTACACCTTC. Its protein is CASSYRWTGVYGYTF.

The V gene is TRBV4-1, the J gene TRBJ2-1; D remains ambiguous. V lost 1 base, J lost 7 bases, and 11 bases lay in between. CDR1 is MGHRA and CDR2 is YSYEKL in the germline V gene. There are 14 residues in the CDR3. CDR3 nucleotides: TGCGCCAGCAGCCAAGCTGGGTTGGGGAATGAGCAGTTCTTC. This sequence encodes CASSQAGLGNEQFF.

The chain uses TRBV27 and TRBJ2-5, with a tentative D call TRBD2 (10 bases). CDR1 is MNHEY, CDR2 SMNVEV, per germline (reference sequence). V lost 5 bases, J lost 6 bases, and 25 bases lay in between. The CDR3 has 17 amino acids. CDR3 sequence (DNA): TGTGCCAGCAGTGAACACAGGGGGCTAGCGGGAGAACAGACCCAGTACTTC. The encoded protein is CASSEHRGLAGEQTQYF.